This TCR beta chain appears in the sequencing data of a study of blood T cell repertoires in COVID-19. CDR3 size: 15 residues. Trimming shortened V by 0 bases and J by 7 bases, and 11 bases separated the two germline ends. Germline-derived CDR1 and CDR2 are SGDLS and YYNGEE. The repertoire was sequenced with immunoSEQ multiplex PCR; TCRdb's copy has only in-frame clones and lacks some. The data contain some 170,000 clones, roughly four fifths of them singletons. The chain links TRBV9 to TRBJ1-6; TRBD1 is a possible D gene (6 bases). The source is a human donor in a cohort sampled during active COVID-19. What was sequenced was peripheral blood. CDR3 coding DNA: TGTGCCAGCAGCGTAGGAGGGGGAGGGAATTCACCCCTCCACTTT. Its protein product is CASSVGGGGNSPLHF.